What follows are 32 T cell receptor beta chains derived from one specimen sequenced in a study of blood T cells in healthy people across ages. The authors ran a second PCR of about 7 to 11 cycles using a sample-barcoded 5' primer and a J-beta primer mix. One entry per CDR3 protein, called by TCRdb with MiXCR from the 5' RACE reads. Of 1.5 million to 2 million distinct CDR3 sequences listed, around half are singletons. The specimen sequenced was blood. The receptor set was obtained from a woman between 35 and 50 years old in good health.

The V call is TRBV9, the J call TRBJ1-2; D may be TRBD1 (5 bases). Trimming stripped 3 bases from V and 4 bases from J, with 19 bases between. The CDR3 loop spans 16 amino acids. The germline gives CDR1 SGDLS, CDR2 YYNGEE. CDR3 residues: CASSADDGRDGYGYTF. Here the CDR3 DNA reads TGTGCCAGCAGCGCAGACGACGGCAGGGACGGCTATGGCTACACCTTC.

J is TRBJ1-1 and V is TRBV6-2 or TRBV6-3, with D unclear. Deletions cut 7 bases from V and 4 bases from J, with 10 bases between. From germline, CDR1 is MNHEY and CDR2 SVGEGT. The CDR3 runs 12 residues. The CDR3 is CASKEGTTEAFF. For the CDR3, the DNA is TGTGCCAGCAAGGAGGGTACCACTGAAGCTTTCTTT.

The gene calls are TRBV12-3 or TRBV12-4 and TRBJ2-1, with TRBD2 matching over 8 bases. This CDR3 spans 16 amino acids. Trimming took 3 bases from V and 8 from J; bases not matched to a gene: 12. The CDR3 coding sequence is TGTGCCAGCAGTTTTCTAGGGACTAGTTTATTGCATGAGCAGTTCTTC. Translated: CASSFLGTSLLHEQFF.

The chain's CDR3 is CASSRTGQGISVEQYF. The CDR3 coding sequence is TGTGCCAGCAGCCGCACGGGACAGGGCATTTCCGTCGAGCAGTACTTC. The chain couples TRBV7-2 to TRBJ2-7, with 9 bases identical to TRBD1. The V gene's germline CDR1 is SGHTA and CDR2 FQGNSA. The CDR3 contains 16 residues. V lost 5 bases, J lost 6 bases, and 14 bases stayed unmatched.

The rearrangement links TRBV25-1 to TRBJ2-3; 8 nucleotides align to TRBD2. Looked up from germline, CDR1 is MGHDK and CDR2 is SYGVNS. V lost 5 bases, J lost 2 bases, and 15 bases stayed unmatched. CDR3 length: 18 residues. The CDR3 DNA follows: TGTGCCAGCAGTCAGTTATGGCGGGGGGCTAACCCCACAGATACGCAGTATTTT. Protein sequence: CASSQLWRGANPTDTQYF.

This clonotype was counted only a few times. CDR3 bases: TGTGCCAGCAGCTACGACGGAGGGGCCACAGATACGCAGTATTTT. Translating gives CASSYDGGATDTQYF. This rearrangement joins TRBV7-9 to TRBJ2-3; possibly TRBD2 for D (6 bases). Trimming shortened V by 4 bases and J by 2 bases, and 13 bases separated the two germline ends. Germline-derived CDR1 and CDR2 are SEHNR and FQNEAQ (reference sequence). The CDR3 is 15 residues long.

The chain couples TRBV11-2 to TRBJ2-3; D is unresolved. The CDR3 is 16 residues long. The germline CDR1 and CDR2 sequences are SGHAT and FQNNGV. Trimming stripped 5 bases from V and 1 base from J, with 16 bases between. CDR3 amino acids: CASSLRSASGTDTQYF. CDR3 sequence (DNA): TGTGCCAGCAGCCTACGGTCAGCTTCTGGCACAGATACGCAGTATTTT. The complete variable domain, with remaining parts taken from reference TRBV11-2 and TRBJ2-3, reads EAGVAQSPRYKIIEKRQSVAFWCNPISGHATLYWYQQILGQGPKLLIQFQNNGVVDDSQLPKDRFSAERLKGVDSTLKIQPAKLEDSAVYLCASSLRSASGTDTQYFGPGTRLTVL.

The V gene is TRBV5-1, the J gene TRBJ2-3, with D hard to call. The V end lost 4 bases, the J end lost 2 bases, and 11 bases lay between the germline ends. CDR1 and CDR2 from the germline V gene are SGHRS and YFSETQ. The CDR3 has 14 residues. CDR3 bases: TGCGCCAGCAGCCTGGCTATCAACACAGATACGCAGTATTTT. Amino acids: CASSLAINTDTQYF.

The chain uses TRBV5-5 and TRBJ2-3, with D unclear. The length of the CDR3 is 21 residues. Germline CDR1 SGHKS, CDR2 YYEKEE (reference sequence). The germline V and J ends were trimmed by 0 bases and 0 bases, with 26 bases remaining between them. CDR3 nucleotide sequence: TGTGCCAGCAGCTTGGCCCCGGGCAGGTCCCCCTGGGCGGTTAGCACAGATACGCAGTATTTT. This translates into CASSLAPGRSPWAVSTDTQYF.

The rearrangement uses TRBV6-2 or TRBV6-3 and TRBJ2-1, with 7 bases aligning to TRBD1. The junction had 8 bases not matched to a gene; V was cut back by 4 bases and J by 2 bases. The CDR3 contains 16 residues. Germline V gives CDR1 MNHEY, CDR2 SVGEGT. The CDR3 nucleotides are TGTGCCAGCAGTTTGACAGGGACAAGCGCCTACAATGAGCAGTTCTTC. It is translated as CASSLTGTSAYNEQFF.

This clonotype was counted a few times. The V and J genes are TRBV12-3 or TRBV12-4 and TRBJ1-6, with 11 bases aligning to TRBD1. V was clipped by 6 bases and J by 6 bases; unmatched bases: 7. The length of the CDR3 is 16 residues. CDR3 sequence (DNA): TGTGCCAGCAGGGATCGAGGACAGGGGGCTAATTCACCCCTCCACTTT. Translated, it gives CASRDRGQGANSPLHF.

The table lists this clonotype with a few counts. The chain is built from TRBV12-3 or TRBV12-4 and TRBJ2-1, with TRBD2 identical over 7 bases. The trim removed 6 bases at V and 5 bases at J, leaving 10 bases unmatched. The CDR3 runs to 15 residues. The CDR3: CASSRGGILNNEQFF. The CDR3 DNA is TGTGCCAGCAGCCGCGGGGGTATCTTGAACAATGAGCAGTTCTTC.

CDR3 sequence: CASSLEGSGYSGANVLTF. The CDR3 DNA is TGTGCCAGCAGCTTAGAGGGCAGTGGATACTCTGGGGCCAACGTCCTGACTTTC. This rearrangement joins TRBV7-2 to TRBJ2-6; D is undetermined. With 1 base removed from V and 0 bases from J, the gap between germline ends came to 13 bases. Germline V gene lookup returns CDR1 SGHTA and CDR2 FQGNSA. This CDR3 is 18 amino acids long. The whole variable domain, filled in from reference TRBV7-2 and TRBJ2-6, reads GAGVSQSPSNKVTEKGKDVELRCDPISGHTALYWYRQSLGQGLEFLIYFQGNSAPDKSGLPSDRFSAERTGGSVSTLTIQRTQQEDSAVYLCASSLEGSGYSGANVLTFGAGSRLTVL.

The genes are TRBV27 and TRBJ2-5; D gene uncertain. CDR1 and CDR2 from the germline V gene are MNHEY and SMNVEV (reference sequence). Trimming shortened V by 1 base and J by 3 bases, and 12 bases separated the two germline ends. The CDR3 runs to 15 residues. CDR3 coding DNA: TGTGCCAGCAGTTTATTTGTCGGCAGCGAAGAGACCCAGTACTTC. It encodes CASSLFVGSEETQYF.

The rearrangement uses TRBV27 and TRBJ2-3, with TRBD2 identical over 10 bases. CDR1 and CDR2 from the germline V gene are MNHEY and SMNVEV (reference sequence). There are 16 residues in the CDR3. With V trimmed by 3 bases and J by 4 bases, 7 bases remained unmatched. The CDR3 region has the DNA TGTGCCAGCAGTTTGACCGGGACTAGCGTCCCAGATACGCAGTATTTT. Amino acid sequence: CASSLTGTSVPDTQYF.

This clonotype was detected a few times. The chain is built from TRBV4-1 and TRBJ2-5, with a possible D match to TRBD2 (6 bases). V was cut by 3 bases and J by 1 base, with 12 bases left in between. The CDR3 loop spans 15 amino acids. Germline lookup yields CDR1 MGHRA and CDR2 YSYEKL. For the CDR3, the DNA is TGCGCCAGCAGCCAGGTTACTAGCCTCCAAGAGACCCAGTACTTC. Translated, it gives CASSQVTSLQETQYF.

A few counts support this clonotype. This chain joins TRBV7-2 and TRBJ2-1; either TRBD1 or TRBD2 may fit D (5 bases each). This CDR3 is built from 15 residues. CDR1 SGHTA and CDR2 FQGNSA come from the germline V gene. The V end lost 5 bases, the J end lost 12 bases, and 23 bases lay between the germline ends. CDR3 DNA sequence: TGTGCCAGCAGCCAATCCGGGACGGGCGCAATAGTGCAGTTCTTC. It yields the protein CASSQSGTGAIVQFF.

This clonotype has more than one count but fewer than ten. The chain couples TRBV7-9 to TRBJ1-6, with D perhaps TRBD1 (5 bases). The CDR3 totals 15 residues. Trimming shortened V by 2 bases and J by 9 bases, and 14 bases separated the two germline ends. Germline V gene lookup returns CDR1 SEHNR and CDR2 FQNEAQ (reference sequence). The CDR3, as DNA: TGTGCCAGCAGCTTACCTGCAGGGTCTGGTTCACCCCTCCACTTT. This sequence encodes CASSLPAGSGSPLHF.

The chain employs TRBV9 and TRBJ1-2; D is unclear. CDR1 SGDLS and CDR2 YYNGEE come from the germline V gene. This CDR3 spans 14 amino acids. The germline V and J ends were trimmed by 1 base and 2 bases, with 9 bases remaining between them. The CDR3 sequence is CASSVNGRNYGYTF. DNA for the CDR3: TGTGCCAGCAGCGTAAATGGTAGAAACTATGGCTACACCTTC.

This CDR3 reads CSAPKSGTTGGYTF. Written as DNA, the CDR3 is TGCAGTGCCCCAAAATCCGGGACTACGGGAGGCTACACCTTC. The chain joins TRBV20-1 to TRBJ1-2, with a tentative D call TRBD1 (5 bases). The germline gives CDR1 DFQATT, CDR2 SNEGSKA (reference sequence). V was clipped by 6 bases and J by 8 bases, with 22 bases between them. The length of the CDR3 is 14 residues.

V and J are TRBV15 and TRBJ2-7; possible D gene TRBD1, 6 bases. The CDR3 length is 14 residues. Germline values: CDR1 LNHNV, CDR2 YYDKDF (reference sequence). V lost 1 base to trimming and J lost 2 bases, with 9 bases between them. CDR3 DNA sequence: TGTGCCACCAGCAGAGGACAGGTGACCTACGAGCAGTACTTC. Translating it yields CATSRGQVTYEQYF. The complete variable domain, with remaining parts taken from reference TRBV15 and TRBJ2-7, reads DAMVIQNPRYQVTQFGKPVTLSCSQTLNHNVMYWYQQKSSQAPKLLFHYYDKDFNNEADTPDNFQSRRPNTSFCFLDIRSPGLGDTAMYLCATSRGQVTYEQYFGPGTRLTVT.

The chain joins TRBV3-1 to TRBJ2-1; D is uncertain. CDR1 and CDR2 from the germline V gene are LGHDT and YNNKEL (reference sequence). V was pared by 0 bases and J by 0 bases, with 3 bases between. This CDR3 has 14 amino acids. CDR3 nucleotide sequence: TGTGCCAGCAGCCAAGACCTCTCCTACAATGAGCAGTTCTTC. It translates to CASSQDLSYNEQFF.

In regard to this clonotype: Its ends do not fully match the called genes, so a read error is possible. The chain has TRBV10-3 and TRBJ2-1, with no clear D. The CDR3 is 11 amino acids. From germline, CDR1 is ENHRY and CDR2 SYGVKD. The CDR3 region has the DNA TGTGTCATCAGTGAGTCAAATGAGCAGTTCTTC. This gives the protein CVISESNEQFF.

The J gene is TRBJ2-5, the V gene TRBV29-1, with TRBD2 identical over 8 bases. Germline V gene data show CDR1 as SQVTM and CDR2 as ANQGSEA. The CDR3 consists of 13 residues. Trimming cost V 8 bases and J 7 bases; bases outside gene matches: 12. DNA of the CDR3: TGCAGCTACGGGCGGGGGGCCGAGGGGACCCAGTACTTC. This gives the protein CSYGRGAEGTQYF.

The V call is TRBV12-3 or TRBV12-4, the J call TRBJ1-1; D is ambiguous. CDR3 size: 13 residues. Trimming pared 8 bases from V and 4 bases from J, leaving 14 bases between. In nucleotides, the CDR3 is TGTGCCAGCGGCCCGGAGTGGGGCACTGAAGCTTTCTTT. The encoded protein is CASGPEWGTEAFF.

This clonotype has only a few counts. The V call is TRBV20-1, the J call TRBJ2-1; 8 bases fit TRBD2. With V trimmed by 5 bases and J by 7 bases, 7 bases remained unmatched. Per the germline V gene, CDR1 is DFQATT and CDR2 is SNEGSKA (reference sequence). The CDR3 consists of 13 residues. This chain's CDR3 is CSAARGGLNEQFF. CDR3 nucleotide sequence: TGCAGTGCTGCACGGGGGGGCCTTAATGAGCAGTTCTTC.

This chain links TRBV4-2 with TRBJ2-5; a possible D gene is TRBD1 (6 bases). V was cut by 1 base and J by 9 bases, with 21 bases left in between. CDR1 is LGHNA, CDR2 YNFKEQ, per germline. This CDR3 contains 16 residues. Written as DNA, the CDR3 is TGTGCCAGCAGCCAAGGCGACAGGAATGGGCTTTTGGCCCAGTACTTC. This translates into CASSQGDRNGLLAQYF.

This clonotype has just a few counts. The chain links TRBV7-2 to TRBJ2-3; TRBD1 agrees at 7 bases. CDR1 SGHTA and CDR2 FQGNSA come from the germline V gene. The V and J ends lost 5 bases and 4 bases, in that order; junction bases with no gene match: 12. This CDR3 is built from 16 residues. Here the CDR3 reads CASSKSHRGGADTQYF. CDR3 in DNA: TGTGCCAGCAGCAAAAGTCACAGGGGTGGGGCAGATACGCAGTATTTT.

The J gene is TRBJ2-6, the V gene TRBV28; D may be TRBD1 (6 bases). Germline assignment: CDR1 MDHEN and CDR2 SYDVKM. This CDR3 is 15 amino acids long. V was clipped by 10 bases and J by 0 bases, with 13 bases between them. CDR3 residues: CANMDRDSGANVLTF. DNA for the CDR3: TGTGCCAACATGGACAGAGACTCTGGGGCCAACGTCCTGACTTTC.

The chain employs TRBV5-1 and TRBJ1-1; D might be TRBD1 (6 bases). V gave up 8 bases and J gave up 1 base, with 12 bases separating them. CDR1 is SGHRS, CDR2 YFSETQ, per germline. The length of the CDR3 is 13 residues. CDR3 protein: CASAGDPNTEAFF. In DNA form, the CDR3 reads TGCGCCAGTGCAGGGGACCCGAACACTGAAGCTTTCTTT.

The chain uses TRBV20-1 and TRBJ2-5; no definite D call. The CDR3 runs 14 residues. Germline V CDR1 and CDR2: DFQATT, SNEGSKA (reference sequence). V was clipped by 1 base and J by 11 bases, with 20 bases between them. The CDR3 coding sequence is TGCAGTGCTAGAGTCCAGTCGTACGGCAATGAGCAGTACTTC. Its protein is CSARVQSYGNEQYF.

This chain links TRBV7-8 with TRBJ2-1; D perhaps matches TRBD1 (6 bases). The CDR3 length is 16 residues. V was clipped by 5 bases and J by 4 bases, with 18 bases between them. From germline, CDR1 is SGHVS and CDR2 FQNEAQ. The DNA for the CDR3 is TGTGCCAGCAGCCTTATAAGGCGACAGGTTTACAATGAGCAGTTCTTC. Its translation is CASSLIRRQVYNEQFF. The whole variable domain, filled in from reference TRBV7-8 and TRBJ2-1, reads GAGVSQSPRYKVAKRGQDVALRCDPISGHVSLFWYQQALGQGPEFLTYFQNEAQLDKSGLPSDRFFAERPEGSVSTLKIQRTQQEDSAVYLCASSLIRRQVYNEQFFGPGTRLTVL.